These 24 T cell receptor beta chains were sequenced from one sample in a study of blood T cell repertoires in COVID-19. Profiling relied on immunoSEQ multiplex PCR, and the TCRdb table lists in-frame clones only, not all of them. The table records about 360,000 clones, around 83% of them present only once. The sample comprised peripheral blood. The source of these receptors is a man aged 25 to 40 with active or convalescent COVID-19.

In its sample, this clone was seen once. The chain combines TRBV4-1 with TRBJ1-1, with 7 bases lining up with TRBD1. Germline CDR1 reads MGHRA; CDR2 reads YSYEKL. The CDR3 length is 15 residues. With 2 bases clipped from V and 1 base from J, the junction kept 4 bases outside the gene matches. Here the CDR3 reads CASSQPDRENTEAFF. CDR3 in DNA: TGCGCCAGCAGCCAACCTGACAGGGAGAACACTGAAGCTTTCTTT.

This clone has just one count. The chain is built from TRBV4-1 and TRBJ1-2; 7 bases agree with TRBD1. This CDR3 comprises 13 residues. CDR1 MGHRA and CDR2 YSYEKL come from the germline V gene. V lost 4 bases, J lost 8 bases, and 7 bases stayed unmatched. The CDR3 DNA sequence: TGCGCCAGCAGCCGAACAGGGGAAGGAGGCTACACCTTC. It specifies CASSRTGEGGYTF.

The V call is TRBV12-3 or TRBV12-4, the J call TRBJ1-2; TRBD1 agrees at 7 bases. The CDR3 extends over 13 amino acids. Trimming at V came to 6 bases and at J to 4 bases, leaving 5 bases not matched to a gene. The CDR3 DNA is TGTGCCAGCAGCACCGACAGGGTCTATGGCTACACCTTC. Translated: CASSTDRVYGYTF.

This clone showed up just a few times. The chain links TRBV12-3 or TRBV12-4 to TRBJ2-5; a possible D gene is TRBD2 (5 bases). CDR3 length: 13 amino acids. V was pared by 4 bases and J by 5 bases, with 11 bases between. The CDR3 reads CASSSSFGETQYF. The CDR3, as DNA: TGTGCCAGCAGTTCTAGCTTTGGGGAGACCCAGTACTTC.

The rearrangement joins TRBV19 to TRBJ1-2; 7 bases fit TRBD1. With V trimmed by 6 bases and J by 7 bases, 8 bases remained unmatched. Germline CDR1 LNHDA, CDR2 SQIVND (reference sequence). The CDR3 contains 13 residues. The CDR3, as DNA: TGTGCCAGTAGCCCAGACAGGGTCGTTGGCTACACCTTC. This sequence encodes CASSPDRVVGYTF. The full variable domain, with the rest looked up from reference TRBV19 and TRBJ1-2, is DGGITQSPKYLFRKEGQNVTLSCEQNLNHDAMYWYRQDPGQGLRLIYYSQIVNDFQKGDIAEGYSVSREKKESFPLTVTSAQKNPTAFYLCASSPDRVVGYTFGSGTRLTVV.

Of note for this clone: The sample contains more than one DNA sequence encoding this CDR3. The gene calls are TRBV3-1 (or the pseudogene TRBV3-2) and TRBJ2-3, with D maybe TRBD1 (5 bases). The CDR3 runs to 14 residues. Trimming left V 1 base short and J 0 bases short, with 5 bases between. Looked up from germline, CDR1 is LGHDT and CDR2 is YNNKEL (reference sequence). CDR3 residues: CASSQGTSTDTQYF. CDR3 DNA sequence: TGTGCCAGCAGCCAAGGGACAAGCACAGATACGCAGTATTTT.

V gene TRBV11-1 combines with J gene TRBJ1-2; TRBD1 might be the D (6 bases). This CDR3 region has 14 residues. In germline, CDR1 is SGHAT, CDR2 FQDESV (reference sequence). Trimming removed 5 bases at V and 8 bases at J, with 18 bases between. CDR3 in amino acids: CASSPFMGGPGYTF. DNA of the CDR3: TGTGCCAGCAGCCCTTTCATGGGGGGGCCGGGCTACACCTTC.

The V gene is TRBV30, the J gene TRBJ2-7; 8 bases are shared with TRBD1. Per the germline V gene, CDR1 is GTSNPN and CDR2 is SVGIG (reference sequence). The CDR3 is made up of 14 amino acids. V trimming: 4 bases; J trimming: 3 bases; junction bases outside the gene matches: 8. The CDR3 DNA follows: TGTGCCTGGATGGGACAGGTGAGCCGCTACGAGCAGTACTTC. It is translated as CAWMGQVSRYEQYF.

This rearrangement joins TRBV27 to TRBJ2-7; 7 bases map to TRBD2. The V gene's germline CDR1 is MNHEY and CDR2 SMNVEV (reference sequence). V lost 4 bases and J lost 0; bases outside the gene matches: 6. The length of the CDR3 is 15 residues. The CDR3 DNA sequence: TGTGCCAGCAGTTCCCGAGCGGGACTCTCCTACGAGCAGTACTTC. Amino acid sequence: CASSSRAGLSYEQYF.

The V gene is TRBV7-3, the J gene TRBJ1-6, with D perhaps matching TRBD1 (5 bases). The CDR3 spans 14 residues. V lost 1 base and J 9 bases, leaving 10 bases between the germline ends. Germline V gene data show CDR1 as SGHTA and CDR2 as FQGTGA. The CDR3 DNA sequence: TGTGCCAGCAGCTTAAATGCAGGGCTTTCACCCCTCCACTTT. It specifies CASSLNAGLSPLHF.

The chain couples TRBV19 to TRBJ2-7; possible D gene TRBD2, 6 bases. CDR1 LNHDA and CDR2 SQIVND come from the germline V gene (reference sequence). The CDR3 is 16 amino acids. V lost 5 bases to trimming and J lost 0 bases, with 17 bases between them. The CDR3: CASSAAAGSPSYEQYF. CDR3 nucleotides: TGTGCCAGTAGTGCAGCAGCGGGTTCCCCCTCCTACGAGCAGTACTTC.

The chain uses TRBV9 and TRBJ2-2; 7 bases fit TRBD2. CDR1 SGDLS and CDR2 YYNGEE come from the germline V gene. The ends lost 0 bases at V and 5 bases at J; junction bases unmatched: 13. CDR3 length: 18 amino acids. This chain's CDR3 is CASSVDTYLAARTGELFF. The DNA for the CDR3 is TGTGCCAGCAGCGTAGACACCTACCTAGCGGCGAGGACCGGGGAGCTGTTTTTT.

A word on this clone: A junction boundary mismatches the germline segment, possibly from a read error. The chain couples TRBV28 to TRBJ2-1, with D possibly TRBD2 on 5 matching bases. Per the germline V gene, CDR1 is MDHEN and CDR2 is SYDVKM. CDR3 length equals 14 residues. This CDR3 is CATSQRVEYNEQFF. The CDR3 DNA sequence: TGTGCCACCAGTCAGAGGGTAGAATACAATGAGCAGTTCTTC.

The chain couples TRBV19 to TRBJ2-1, with TRBD1 matching over 7 bases. The germline V gene has CDR1 LNHDA and CDR2 SQIVND (reference sequence). The CDR3 is made up of 16 amino acids. Germline trimming cut 1 base from V and 3 bases from J; bases unmatched to any gene: 6. This chain's CDR3 is CASSIAGGAYYNEQFF. The DNA for the CDR3 is TGTGCCAGTAGTATAGCAGGGGGAGCATACTACAATGAGCAGTTCTTC.

The chain links TRBV2 to TRBJ2-5; 12 bases match TRBD2. This CDR3 is 15 amino acids long. The V and J ends lost 4 bases and 5 bases, in that order; junction bases with no gene match: 5. The germline V gene has CDR1 SNHLY and CDR2 FYNNEI. CDR3 protein: CASSVTSGGAETQYF. The CDR3 DNA sequence: TGTGCCAGCAGTGTGACTAGCGGGGGAGCGGAGACCCAGTACTTC.

The chain combines TRBV24-1 with TRBJ2-2; 8 nucleotides align to TRBD1. The V gene's germline CDR1 is KGHDR and CDR2 SFDVKD. The CDR3 loop spans 14 amino acids. V lost 4 bases to trimming and J lost 6 bases; unmatched junction nucleotides: 3. The CDR3 coding sequence is TGTGCCACCAGTGACCCGACAGGGGCCGGGGAGCTGTTTTTT. Its translation: CATSDPTGAGELFF.

The V and J genes are TRBV28 and TRBJ2-2; D gene uncertain. CDR1 MDHEN and CDR2 SYDVKM come from the germline V gene. The CDR3 length is 15 residues. V was shortened by 3 bases and J by 1 base, with 9 bases between the two germline ends. Written as DNA, the CDR3 is TGTGCCAGCAGTTTTTCTCCAGAGAACACCGGGGAGCTGTTTTTT. Translating it yields CASSFSPENTGELFF.

This clone came up a few times. The CDR3 DNA sequence: TGCGCCAGCAGTGAGTTAGATCTGAGCTCCTATAATTCACCCCTCCACTTT. It codes for CASSELDLSSYNSPLHF. The chain combines TRBV10-2 with TRBJ1-6; no clear D gene. The CDR3 consists of 17 residues. Germline-derived CDR1 and CDR2 are WSHSY and SAAADI. V was pared by 1 base and J by 0 bases, with 10 bases between.

The chain has TRBV28 and TRBJ2-2, with 11 bases lining up with TRBD2. Trimming removed 6 bases from V and 7 bases from J; junction bases left unmatched: 10. There are 16 residues in the CDR3. Germline V gene sequence: CDR1 MDHEN, CDR2 SYDVKM. CDR3 amino acids: CASRRPGLAVSGELFF. DNA of the CDR3: TGTGCCAGCAGGCGACCGGGACTAGCGGTGAGCGGGGAGCTGTTTTTT.

This rearrangement joins TRBV7-2 to TRBJ1-5; perhaps TRBD1 as D (5 bases). This CDR3 is 16 amino acids long. CDR1 and CDR2 (germline): SGHTA, FQGNSA. V was cut by 1 base and J by 0 bases, with 10 bases left in between. The CDR3 nucleotides read TGTGCCAGCAGCTTAGTGGGGGGACGTAGCAATCAGCCCCAGCATTTT. This translates into CASSLVGGRSNQPQHF.

The genes are TRBV5-6 and TRBJ1-2; 10 nucleotides align to TRBD1. The V segment lost 4 bases and the J segment 6 bases; nucleotides outside the gene matches: 12. The CDR3 consists of 16 residues. Germline CDR1 and CDR2: SGHDT and YYEEEE. This CDR3 is CASSRTGTGEQHGYTF. In nucleotides, the CDR3 is TGTGCCAGCAGCAGAACCGGGACAGGGGAACAGCATGGCTACACCTTC.

V gene TRBV6-6 combines with J gene TRBJ2-3; TRBD2 aligns across 12 bases. The CDR3 length is 16 residues. Unmatched junction bases numbered 8, after V lost 6 bases and J lost 4 bases. The germline V gene has CDR1 MNHNY and CDR2 SVGAGI (reference sequence). CDR3 coding DNA: TGTGCCAGCAGCCGCGTGAGACTAGCGGGAGCAGATACGCAGTATTTT. Its translation: CASSRVRLAGADTQYF.

This clone was seen a few times. The chain couples TRBV5-1 to TRBJ2-1; 8 bases agree with TRBD2. Losses at the gene ends were 4 bases for V and 8 bases for J; bases not matched to a gene: 11. The CDR3 is 15 amino acids. The V gene's germline CDR1 is SGHRS and CDR2 YFSETQ. CDR3 nucleotides: TGCGCCAGCAGCATGGCTAGCTTCGGGGGGGATGAGCAGTTCTTC. Its protein is CASSMASFGGDEQFF.

The chain employs TRBV9 and TRBJ2-1; 8 bases are shared with TRBD1. The ends lost 2 bases at V and 5 bases at J; junction bases unmatched: 9. The length of the CDR3 is 16 residues. The V gene's germline CDR1 is SGDLS and CDR2 YYNGEE. The chain's CDR3 is CASSVTAGTGHNEQFF. The CDR3 DNA is TGTGCCAGCAGCGTCACAGCCGGGACAGGCCACAATGAGCAGTTCTTC.